This T cell receptor (beta chain) comes out of a study of regulatory dendritic cells for organ transplantation. Study-wide context: Monocytes received vitamin D3 on days 0 and 4, IL-10 on day 4. Findings and caveats of the study: Memory CD8+ clonal expansion seemed more limited with regulatory than mature dendritic cells. Among resting subsets, memory CD8+ cells contained the most alloreactive clonotypes.

On this clone itself: What it binds is unknown.

The data were produced by immunoSEQ multiplex PCR, yet TCRdb's version contains in-frame clones alone and is incomplete. The data show approximately 10,000 clones, over 70% seen once. Sorted T cells were CFSE-labeled and cultured 5 days with allogeneic regulatory or mature dendritic cells at 1:10. CD4+ or CD8+ T cells were sorted as naive CD45RA+ or memory CD45RO+. The CDR3 runs 10 residues. With 5 bases removed from V and 12 bases from J, the gap between germline ends came to 8 bases. CDR1 is SGHNT, CDR2 YENEEA, per germline. Sequencing was performed on memory CD4+ T cells from blood cultured with regulatory dendritic cells. Subset of the sample: CD45RO+ memory T cells. This chain uses TRBV11-3 with TRBJ2-1; the D is unclear. The receptor's source is a human donor in good health. The chain's CDR3 is CASSGTRQFF. In DNA form, the CDR3 reads TGTGCCAGCAGCGGCACACGGCAGTTCTTC.